Following are 23 T cell receptor beta chains from one sample sequenced in a study of T-cell reconstitution after alpha-beta-depleted transplantation in children. Study-wide findings and caveats: Hyperexpanded clones declined; after one year, newly produced T cells mostly supplied diversity.

Unique molecular identifiers featured in how the TCRbeta library was prepared. A single record per CDR3 protein comes from TCRdb applying MiXCR to the PCR reads. Among about 300,000 distinct CDR3 sequences listed, nearly 8% were seen once. These receptors' targets are unknown. This specimen was peripheral blood, taken 360 days after TCRalphabeta/CD19-depleted stem cell transplant. Source of these receptors: a female patient between 2 and 15 years old who had a stem cell transplant for Fanconi anemia, so the T cells may come from the graft donor.

This clonotype was counted at least ten times. The gene calls are TRBV7-2 and TRBJ1-3; 7 nucleotides match TRBD1. The V gene end was trimmed by 3 bases and the J gene end by 2 bases; junction bases not matched to a gene: 4. This CDR3 contains 15 residues. The germline gives CDR1 SGHTA, CDR2 FQGNSA. The CDR3 coding sequence is TGTGCCAGCAGCTTCGACAGGGTCGCTGGAAACACCATATATTTT. It specifies CASSFDRVAGNTIYF.

In this sample, this clonotype turned up many times. The chain carries TRBV20-1 and TRBJ2-5; TRBD2 agrees at 13 bases. This CDR3 contains 15 residues. Per germline, CDR1 DFQATT and CDR2 SNEGSKA (reference sequence). J lost 5 bases, V lost 3 bases, and 6 bases had no gene match. CDR3 sequence: CSASGLAGAWETQYF. CDR3 bases: TGCAGTGCTAGCGGACTAGCGGGGGCATGGGAGACCCAGTACTTC.

This clonotype has just a few counts. One end of the junction is discordant with germline, which a read error may explain. CDR3 in DNA: TGTGCCAGCAGTTTAGATGTCGGGGATTCCGCCCAGCCCCAGCATTTT. It codes for CASSLDVGDSAQPQHF. The rearrangement uses TRBV11-2 and TRBJ1-5; D is ambiguous. This CDR3 has 16 residues. Per the germline V gene, CDR1 is SGHAT and CDR2 is FQNNGV.

Concerning this clonotype: A much more abundant neighbour one base away suggests this may be a read error. J is TRBJ2-7 and V is TRBV28; TRBD1 matches 9 bases. The germline V gene encodes CDR1 MDHEN and CDR2 SYDVKM. The CDR3 contains 16 residues. The CDR3 reads CAGSPQDRGPHYEQYV. The CDR3 DNA reads as TGTGCCGGCAGTCCACAGGACAGGGGACCCCACTACGAGCAGTACGTC.

There are many counts of this clonotype. The gene calls are TRBV20-1 and TRBJ2-7; D uncertain. V lost 8 bases to trimming and J lost 5 bases, with 10 bases between them. Germline values: CDR1 DFQATT, CDR2 SNEGSKA (reference sequence). There are 10 residues in the CDR3. Written as DNA, the CDR3 is TGCAGTCCCTACAATAACGAGCAGTACGTC. Translated, it gives CSPYNNEQYV.

This clonotype appeared a few times. V gene TRBV21-1 combines with J gene TRBJ2-2; the listed D gene, TRBD2, was not tested against the DNA. TRBV21-1 is designated a pseudogene. The CDR3 loop spans 17 amino acids. The CDR3 loop reads CASRKGLAGVITGELFF. CDR3 DNA sequence: TGTGCCAGCAGGAAAGGACTAGCGGGAGTGATCACCGGGGAGCTGTTTTTT.

This clonotype has more than one count but fewer than ten. The chain links TRBV20-1 to TRBJ1-1, with 7 positions matching TRBD1. Germline V gives CDR1 DFQATT, CDR2 SNEGSKA (reference sequence). J gave up 5 bases and V 5 bases, and 8 bases lay outside the gene matches. CDR3 length equals 13 residues. Here the CDR3 reads CSAPPGGWTEAFF. The CDR3 DNA sequence: TGCAGTGCTCCTCCAGGGGGATGGACTGAAGCTTTCTTT.

This clonotype has only a few counts. The chain recombines TRBV4-1 with TRBJ2-6; D possibly corresponds to TRBD2 (5 bases). Germline V gene data show CDR1 as MGHRA and CDR2 as YSYEKL. The CDR3 is made up of 15 amino acids. Deletions cut 1 base from V and 3 bases from J, with 7 bases between. CDR3: CASSQAGFGANVLTF. The CDR3 DNA reads TGCGCCAGCAGCCAAGCGGGGTTTGGGGCCAACGTCCTGACTTTC.

This clonotype was detected many times. The chain joins TRBV5-6 to TRBJ2-3, with 9 bases identical to TRBD2. CDR1 is SGHDT, CDR2 YYEEEE, per germline. The ends lost 4 bases at V and 6 bases at J; junction bases unmatched: 9. The CDR3 spans 15 residues. The CDR3 region has the DNA TGTGCCAGCAGCGACTTGCGGGGGGGCTCCGATACGCAGTATTTT. It yields the protein CASSDLRGGSDTQYF.

This clonotype was picked up a small number of times. The V call is TRBV5-1, the J call TRBJ2-5; tentative D call: TRBD1 (6 bases). Germline loops: CDR1 SGHRS, CDR2 YFSETQ. Trimming cost V 1 base and J 2 bases, with 12 bases left between them. The CDR3 has 15 residues. The CDR3 DNA reads TGCGCCAGCAGCTTGACCGACAGGAGACAAGAGACCCAGTACTTC. This codes for CASSLTDRRQETQYF.

This clonotype was observed a few times. The chain couples TRBV7-9 to TRBJ2-1; the D is unclear. The V end was cut by 5 bases, the J end by 0 bases, with 8 bases between. The CDR3 consists of 14 residues. Germline values: CDR1 SEHNR, CDR2 FQNEAQ (reference sequence). The CDR3 DNA is TGTGCCAGCAGCGCCTCGAGCTCCTACAATGAGCAGTTCTTC. This codes for CASSASSSYNEQFF.

The V gene is TRBV5-4, the J gene TRBJ1-4; weak D call: TRBD1 (5 bases). The CDR3 has 17 residues. V dropped 4 bases and J dropped 0 bases, with 16 bases sitting between them. Germline CDR1 is SGHNT and CDR2 is YYREEE (reference sequence). Here the CDR3 reads CASSPGSQAATNEKLFF. The DNA of the CDR3 is TGTGCCAGCAGCCCCGGGTCACAGGCTGCAACTAATGAAAAACTGTTTTTT. The variable domain in full, completed from reference TRBV5-4 and TRBJ1-4, reads ETGVTQSPTHLIKTRGQQVTLRCSSQSGHNTVSWYQQALGQGPQFIFQYYREEENGRGNFPPRFSGLQFPNYSSELNVNALELDDSALYLCASSPGSQAATNEKLFFGSGTQLSVL.

In this sample, this clonotype turned up a few times. The chain couples TRBV18 to TRBJ2-7; maybe TRBD2 (5 bases). V shed 8 bases and J shed 2 bases, with 13 bases lying between them. In germline, CDR1 is KGHSH, CDR2 LQKENI. This CDR3 is 13 amino acids long. The chain's CDR3 is CASGRSATYEQYF. CDR3 bases: TGTGCCAGCGGGAGATCAGCCACCTACGAGCAGTACTTC. Filled out from reference TRBV18 and TRBJ2-7, the complete variable domain reads NAGVMQNPRHLVRRRGQEARLRCSPMKGHSHVYWYRQLPEEGLKFMVYLQKENIIDESGMPKERFSAEFPKEGPSILRIQQVVRGDSAAYFCASGRSATYEQYFGPGTRLTVT.

V usage is TRBV20-1 and J usage is TRBJ1-5; tentatively, D is TRBD1 (5 bases). V was trimmed by 2 bases and J by 2 bases, leaving 10 bases between them. CDR1 DFQATT and CDR2 SNEGSKA come from the germline V gene (reference sequence). The CDR3 consists of 14 residues. The CDR3 protein is CSARSGAGNQPQHF. In DNA, the CDR3 is TGCAGTGCTAGATCCGGGGCGGGCAATCAGCCCCAGCATTTT.

The V call is TRBV6-5, the J call TRBJ1-6; D not resolved. This CDR3 is built from 14 residues. The V gene's germline CDR1 is MNHEY and CDR2 SVGAGI. Trimming left V 2 bases short and J 7 bases short, with 9 bases between. The CDR3 sequence: CASSYGRRNSPLHF. CDR3 DNA: TGTGCCAGCAGTTACGGGAGGCGGAATTCACCCCTCCACTTT.

This rearrangement joins TRBV3-1 to TRBJ2-6; D is undetermined. The germline V gene has CDR1 LGHDT and CDR2 YNNKEL (reference sequence). V lost 4 bases and J 7 bases, leaving 8 bases between the germline ends. This CDR3 comprises 13 residues. CDR3 residues: CASSLPSANVLTF. Written as DNA, the CDR3 is TGTGCCAGCAGCCTGCCTTCTGCCAACGTCCTGACTTTC.

The chain joins TRBV20-1 to TRBJ1-3, with 7 bases that match TRBD1. The CDR3 extends over 17 amino acids. Germline V gene sequence: CDR1 DFQATT, CDR2 SNEGSKA (reference sequence). V shed 2 bases, J shed 4 bases, and the junction held 14 bases outside the gene matches. The DNA of the CDR3 is TGCAGTGCTAGAAGGAAATCGGGACAGCTCTGGGGAAACACCATATATTTT. Encoded protein: CSARRKSGQLWGNTIYF.

Ten or more counts support this clonotype. The chain recombines TRBV4-1 with TRBJ1-1, with TRBD1 matching 8 bases. Germline V CDR1 and CDR2: MGHRA, YSYEKL. V shed 1 base, J shed 3 bases, and the junction held 16 bases outside the gene matches. The CDR3 spans 19 residues. CDR3 sequence reads: CASSQVTGTGKKGDTEAFF. In DNA form, the CDR3 reads TGCGCCAGCAGCCAAGTGACCGGGACAGGCAAGAAGGGAGACACTGAAGCTTTCTTT.

This clonotype was detected only a few times. The genes are TRBV5-1 and TRBJ1-1; 9 bases match TRBD1. Looked up from germline, CDR1 is SGHRS and CDR2 is YFSETQ. The CDR3 runs 12 residues. V lost 8 bases to trimming and J lost 3 bases; unmatched junction nucleotides: 2. CDR3 amino acids: CASRTGDTEAFF. The DNA for the CDR3 is TGCGCCAGTCGGACAGGGGACACTGAAGCTTTCTTT.

A few counts support this clonotype. This chain joins TRBV7-8 and TRBJ2-5; D may be TRBD1 (5 bases). Germline values: CDR1 SGHVS, CDR2 FQNEAQ. V was trimmed by 0 bases and J by 7 bases, leaving 21 bases between them. The CDR3 spans 17 residues. In DNA, the CDR3 is TGTGCCAGCAGCTTAGCACCCGTTTACAGGCCGCTGGGGACCCAGTACTTC. Protein product: CASSLAPVYRPLGTQYF.

This clonotype was seen repeatedly, ten times or more. This chain joins TRBV6-1 and TRBJ1-1; D is uncertain. The CDR3 loop spans 14 amino acids. Looked up from germline, CDR1 is MNHNS and CDR2 is SASEGT. The V gene lost 9 bases and the J gene lost 5 bases, with 19 bases spanning the gap. The DNA of the CDR3 is TGTGCCAGTCTTAGAGCCGAATCGGATACTGAAGCTTTCTTT. Protein product: CASLRAESDTEAFF.

At least ten counts were recorded for this clonotype. The J gene is TRBJ1-1, the V gene TRBV6-5; no firm D call. This CDR3 has 12 residues. V gave up 6 bases and J gave up 1 base, with 6 bases separating them. Germline CDR1 and CDR2: MNHEY and SVGAGI. CDR3: CASRTENTEAFF. CDR3 DNA: TGTGCCAGCAGAACAGAGAACACTGAAGCTTTCTTT.

This clonotype has at least ten counts. The gene calls are TRBV5-1 and TRBJ2-1; D gene unclear. CDR1 and CDR2 (germline): SGHRS, YFSETQ. CDR3 length: 12 amino acids. V was pared by 0 bases and J by 5 bases, with 3 bases between. The CDR3 DNA sequence: TGCGCCAGCAGCTTGGGACACAATGAGCAGTTCTTC. This codes for CASSLGHNEQFF. The entire variable domain, with the rest obtained from reference TRBV5-1 and TRBJ2-1, is as follows: KAGVTQTPRYLIKTRGQQVTLSCSPISGHRSVSWYQQTPGQGLQFLFEYFSETQRNKGNFPGRFSGRQFSNSRSEMNVSTLELGDSALYLCASSLGHNEQFFGPGTRLTVL.